The 10 T cell receptor beta chains given below trace back to one sample, sequenced in a study of T cells in Graves' hyperthyroidism and ophthalmopathy. The source material, RNA transcripts, was used to amplify TCR beta CDR3 regions. Primed by the HTBI set, a first-round RT-PCR was run on the TCR CDR3. MiXCR, applied by TCRdb to the multiplex PCR reads, yields one record per CDR3 protein. The sample has about 480,000 distinct CDR3 sequences, approximately 14% seen once. The sequenced sample consisted of blood. These TCRs come from a young woman with Graves' hyperthyroidism.

V is TRBV11-3 and J is TRBJ1-1, with a possible D match to TRBD1 (6 bases). V was cut by 4 bases and J by 6 bases, with 15 bases left in between. This CDR3 region has 14 residues. CDR1 SGHNT and CDR2 YENEEA come from the germline V gene. The CDR3 nucleotides are TGTGCCAGCAGCTACAGACAGGTGGCCCCTGAAGCTTTCTTT. It translates to CASSYRQVAPEAFF. The entire variable domain, with the rest obtained from reference TRBV11-3 and TRBJ1-1, is as follows: EAGVVQSPRYKIIEKKQPVAFWCNPISGHNTLYWYLQNLGQGPELLIRYENEEAVDDSQLPKDRFSAERLKGVDSTLKIQPAELGDSAVYLCASSYRQVAPEAFFGQGTRLTVV.

This clonotype was picked up many times. V usage is TRBV18 and J usage is TRBJ1-1; D may be TRBD1 (5 bases). V lost 1 base and J 3 bases, leaving 9 bases between the germline ends. This CDR3 comprises 14 residues. Germline V gene data show CDR1 as KGHSH and CDR2 as LQKENI. Written as DNA, the CDR3 is TGTGCCAGCTCACCACGCAGGGAGCACACTGAAGCTTTCTTT. Translating gives CASSPRREHTEAFF. The full variable domain, its missing parts supplied by reference TRBV18 and TRBJ1-1, is NAGVMQNPRHLVRRRGQEARLRCSPMKGHSHVYWYRQLPEEGLKFMVYLQKENIIDESGMPKERFSAEFPKEGPSILRIQQVVRGDSAAYFCASSPRREHTEAFFGQGTRLTVV.

The CDR3 DNA follows: TGTGCCAGCAGTTTAGGCAGAAGGGATGGCTACACCTTC. Its translation is CASSLGRRDGYTF. The V gene is TRBV12-3 or TRBV12-4, the J gene TRBJ1-2; D ambiguous. Trimming stripped 1 base from V and 6 bases from J, with 9 bases between. The CDR3 runs 13 residues.

J is TRBJ1-2 and V is TRBV7-9; maybe TRBD1 (5 bases). The V and J ends lost 6 bases and 6 bases respectively, with 14 bases between them. Germline CDR1 is SEHNR and CDR2 is FQNEAQ (reference sequence). The CDR3 covers 13 residues. The DNA of the CDR3 is TGTGCCAGCAGTCCCGACAGTACGGATGGCTACACCTTC. Amino acids: CASSPDSTDGYTF.

This clonotype was seen at least ten times. J is TRBJ2-5 and V is TRBV12-3 or TRBV12-4, with TRBD1 matching 7 bases. J was trimmed by 4 bases and V by 6 bases; bases with no gene match: 8. The CDR3 is made up of 14 amino acids. CDR3 loop: CASSPEGGRETQYF. In DNA, the CDR3 is TGTGCCAGCAGCCCCGAAGGGGGCCGAGAGACCCAGTACTTC.

This clonotype was seen many times. The chain carries TRBV5-5 and TRBJ1-4; D gene ambiguous. CDR3 size: 12 residues. V was clipped by 3 bases and J by 7 bases, with 7 bases between them. CDR1 is SGHKS and CDR2 is YYEKEE in the germline V gene (reference sequence). For the CDR3, the DNA is TGTGCCAGCAGCTATGGACCTGAAAAACTGTTTTTT. Translating gives CASSYGPEKLFF.

As to this clonotype: A read error may produce the germline difference seen at one junction end. The J gene is TRBJ1-2, the V gene TRBV27; the D gene is possibly TRBD1 (6 bases). Per the germline V gene, CDR1 is MNHEY and CDR2 is SMNVEV (reference sequence). This CDR3 is 14 amino acids long. CDR3 protein: CASSPTGASYGYAF. In DNA form, the CDR3 reads TGTGCCAGCTCCCCGACAGGCGCCTCCTATGGCTACGCCTTC.

In its sample, this clonotype was seen many times. The genes are TRBV6-1 and TRBJ1-1, with D perhaps TRBD1 (5 bases). CDR3 length equals 14 residues. The germline gives CDR1 MNHNS, CDR2 SASEGT. Trimming removed 2 bases from V and 7 bases from J, with 14 bases in between. CDR3 sequence: CASSEIWGRVEAFF. The DNA for the CDR3 is TGTGCCAGCAGTGAAATTTGGGGCAGGGTTGAAGCTTTCTTT.

Ten or more counts support this clonotype. The chain carries TRBV13 and TRBJ1-1; D possibly corresponds to TRBD1 (6 bases). CDR3 length equals 13 residues. The germline V gene has CDR1 PRHDT and CDR2 FYEKMQ (reference sequence). V dropped 5 bases and J dropped 5 bases, with 12 bases sitting between them. The CDR3 here is CASSAQGITEAFF. DNA of the CDR3: TGTGCCAGCAGCGCTCAGGGGATAACTGAAGCTTTCTTT.

This clonotype was recorded at least ten times. V and J are TRBV10-3 and TRBJ2-5, with D perhaps TRBD2 (6 bases). V lost 10 bases and J lost 5, with 20 bases in between. CDR1 is ENHRY and CDR2 is SYGVKD in the germline V gene. The CDR3 length is 14 residues. This CDR3 reads CATEDTEGEETQYF. As DNA, the CDR3 is TGTGCCACCGAAGACACGGAGGGTGAGGAGACCCAGTACTTC.